Listed below are T cell receptor beta chains from one sample, sequenced in a study of blood T cell repertoires in COVID-19. Method: immunoSEQ multiplex PCR; TCRdb's copy keeps in-frame clones and lacks some. In the table there are under 50,000 clones, around 85% of which are singletons. The sequenced sample consisted of peripheral blood. Source of these receptors: a man aged 50 to 59 with active COVID-19. CDR3s include the opening cysteine and the closing phenylalanine or tryptophan. The D gene is left open where the match is weak. Clone sizes are given selectively: once, few, many, or a class where the clone is expanded.

d_call,j_call,clone_size,v_call,cdr3_aa,cdr3_nt
TRBD2,TRBJ2-1,-,TRBV5-1,CASSPTLGRVEQFF,TGCGCCAGCAGCCCGACCCTAGGGAGGGTTGAGCAGTTCTTC
-,TRBJ1-5,-,TRBV2,CASSEVNFNQPQHF,TGTGCCAGCAGTGAAGTAAATTTCAATCAGCCCCAGCATTTT
-,TRBJ2-1,-,TRBV4-3,CASSRSFVSWGNNEQFF,TGCGCCAGCAGCCGTAGTTTCGTGTCCTGGGGCAACAATGAGCAGTTCTTC
TRBD1,TRBJ2-2,once,TRBV5-4,CASSWGQGITGELFF,TGTGCCAGCAGCTGGGGACAGGGGATAACCGGGGAGCTGTTTTTT
-,TRBJ2-2,-,TRBV18,CASSSQTTNTGELFF,TGTGCCAGCTCGTCGCAAACTACGAACACCGGGGAGCTGTTTTTT
-,TRBJ2-5,-,TRBV5-6,CASSLVAVQETQYF,TGTGCCAGCAGCTTGGTGGCAGTCCAAGAGACCCAGTACTTC
TRBD2,TRBJ2-7,-,TRBV11-2,CASSQRTSGGAYEQYF,TGTGCCAGCAGCCAAAGAACTAGCGGGGGGGCCTACGAGCAGTACTTC
TRBD1,TRBJ2-1,-,TRBV9,CASSVAMDRPHNEQFF,TGTGCCAGCAGCGTAGCTATGGACAGGCCCCACAATGAGCAGTTCTTC
TRBD2,TRBJ2-1,-,TRBV11-2,CASSQLAGDYNEQFF,TGTGCCAGCAGCCAACTAGCGGGGGACTACAATGAGCAGTTCTTC
-,TRBJ2-3,once,TRBV29-1,CSPRGGLMDTQYF,TGCAGCCCGAGGGGGGGCTTAATGGATACGCAGTATTTT
-,TRBJ1-1,few,TRBV7-9,CASSLQDTEAFF,TGTGCCAGCAGCTTACAGGACACTGAAGCTTTCTTT
TRBD1,TRBJ1-4,-,TRBV27,CASSRDRGYRNEKLFF,TGTGCCAGCAGTCGGGACAGGGGTTACAGAAATGAAAAACTGTTTTTT
-,TRBJ2-2,once,TRBV19,CASSIQGANTGELFF,TGTGCCAGTAGTATACAGGGCGCGAACACCGGGGAGCTGTTTTTT
-,TRBJ2-7,-,TRBV5-5,CASSLVPAYEQYF,TGTGCCAGCAGCTTGGTCCCCGCCTACGAGCAGTACTTC
-,TRBJ2-7,-,TRBV5-1,CASSLERSLSYEQYF,TGCGCCAGCAGCTTGGAACGTTCACTCTCCTACGAGCAGTACTTC
-,TRBJ2-3,medium-sized,TRBV14,CASSQDLEAIATDTQYF,TGTGCCAGCAGCCAAGATTTGGAGGCTATCGCCACAGATACGCAGTATTTT
TRBD1,TRBJ2-4,-,TRBV10-1,CASGDRGFQYF,TGCGCCAGCGGCGACAGGGGTTTTCAGTACTTC
-,TRBJ1-2,few,TRBV9,CASSPSNYGYTF,TGTGCCAGCAGCCCATCCAACTATGGCTACACCTTC
-,TRBJ1-1,-,TRBV19,CASSPIQGTEAFF,TGTGCCAGTAGTCCGATACAGGGCACTGAAGCTTTCTTT
-,TRBJ2-7,medium-sized,TRBV4-3,CASSQDALAGEQYF,TGCGCCAGCAGCCAAGACGCGCTCGCCGGGGAGCAGTACTTC
TRBD1,TRBJ2-1,-,TRBV7-2,CASSNRDRGFNEQFF,TGTGCCAGCAGCAACCGGGACAGGGGATTCAATGAGCAGTTCTTC
TRBD2,TRBJ2-5,-,TRBV25-1,CASSDGLAGQETQYF,TGTGCCAGCAGTGATGGTCTAGCGGGTCAAGAGACCCAGTACTTC
-,TRBJ1-5,once,TRBV21-1,CASSKAPGQGASQPQHF,TGTGCCAGCAGCAAAGCCCCGGGACAGGGGGCTAGTCAGCCCCAGCATTTT
-,TRBJ1-1,-,TRBV6-5,CASSWEGVGNTEAFF,TGTGCCAGCAGTTGGGAGGGGGTGGGGAACACTGAAGCTTTCTTT
TRBD1,TRBJ2-5,-,TRBV27,CASSHGQARETQYF,TGTGCCAGCAGTCACGGACAGGCGAGAGAGACCCAGTACTTC
-,TRBJ2-2,once,TRBV6-6,CASSYEGAGELFF,TGTGCCAGCAGTTACGAGGGGGCCGGGGAGCTGTTTTTT
TRBD1,TRBJ2-7,-,TRBV10-3,CAISSSGGLPTEQYF,TGTGCCATCAGTTCCTCAGGGGGCTTACCAACCGAGCAGTACTTC
TRBD1,TRBJ2-5,-,TRBV5-1,CASSDRGSETQYF,TGCGCCAGCAGCGACAGGGGGTCAGAGACCCAGTACTTC
-,TRBJ2-3,-,TRBV28,CASSPSWSTDTQYF,TGTGCCAGCAGTCCTAGTTGGAGCACAGATACGCAGTATTTT
-,TRBJ1-2,-,TRBV6-2/TRBV6-3,CASRYGTKYGYTF,TGTGCCAGCAGGTACGGGACAAAATATGGCTACACCTTC
TRBD2,TRBJ2-7,few,TRBV3-1/TRBV3-2,CASSQGGLAGVSYEQYF,TGTGCCAGCAGCCAAGGGGGACTAGCGGGGGTCTCCTACGAGCAGTACTTC
-,TRBJ2-2,medium-sized,TRBV7-9,CASSLGAGNTGELFF,TGTGCCAGCAGCTTAGGGGCAGGGAACACCGGGGAGCTGTTTTTT
TRBD1,TRBJ1-1,-,TRBV2,CASTLGTGYTEAFF,TGTGCCAGCACCCTTGGGACAGGCTACACTGAAGCTTTCTTT
TRBD1,TRBJ1-4,-,TRBV15,CATSRLTGTENEKLFF,TGTGCCACCAGCAGACTGACCGGGACAGAGAATGAAAAACTGTTTTTT
TRBD1,TRBJ1-5,-,TRBV4-1,CASSLIVGTGNNQPQHF,TGCGCCAGCAGCCTAATAGTAGGGACAGGGAACAATCAGCCCCAGCATTTT
-,TRBJ2-7,once,TRBV6-5,CASSGGTPYEQYF,TGTGCCAGCAGCGGCGGCACCCCCTACGAGCAGTACTTC
-,TRBJ2-1,once,TRBV13,CASRSGIDNEQFF,TGTGCCAGCAGGTCCGGTATCGACAATGAGCAGTTCTTC
TRBD1,TRBJ2-7,few,TRBV20-1,CSASSGTGVYEQYF,TGCAGTGCTAGTTCGGGGACAGGGGTCTACGAGCAGTACTTC
TRBD1,TRBJ1-2,-,TRBV6-5,CASSRDRGGYGYTF,TGTGCCAGCAGCCGGGACAGGGGCGGCTATGGCTACACCTTC
-,TRBJ2-3,-,TRBV10-3,CAISVEGTDTQYF,TGTGCCATCAGTGTCGAGGGCACAGATACGCAGTATTTT
TRBD1,TRBJ1-2,-,TRBV11-2,CASSFTGVNYGYTF,TGTGCCAGCAGCTTTACAGGGGTTAACTATGGCTACACCTTC
-,TRBJ2-5,-,TRBV11-2,CASSFIAETQYF,TGTGCCAGCAGCTTCATCGCGGAGACCCAGTACTTC
-,TRBJ2-6,-,TRBV5-1,CASSLVRGDSGANVLTF,TGCGCCAGCAGCTTGGTCAGGGGGGACTCTGGGGCCAACGTCCTGACTTTC
TRBD1,TRBJ1-2,-,TRBV19,CASSLVDRGYGYTF,TGTGCCAGTAGTCTTGTTGACAGGGGTTATGGCTACACCTTC
TRBD1,TRBJ1-2,-,TRBV6-2/TRBV6-3,CASSFSGTGFYGYTF,TGTGCCAGCAGTTTTTCCGGGACAGGGTTCTATGGCTACACCTTC
-,TRBJ2-7,-,TRBV25-1,CASSGDRTYEQYF,TGTGCCAGCAGTGGAGACAGGACCTACGAGCAGTACTTC
-,TRBJ2-2,-,TRBV29-1,CSVIGVTGELFF,TGCAGCGTCATAGGGGTCACCGGGGAGCTGTTTTTT
TRBD2,TRBJ2-2,-,TRBV19,CASSNLRTSGELPRTGELFF,TGTGCCAGTAGTAACCTAAGGACTAGCGGGGAGCTCCCGAGGACCGGGGAGCTGTTTTTT
-,TRBJ1-2,-,TRBV27,CASSPYPTGNYGYTF,TGTGCCAGCAGTCCCTATCCGACAGGAAACTATGGCTACACCTTC